The 28 T cell receptor beta chains given below trace back to one sample, sequenced in a study of cytomegalovirus exposure and HLA in healthy donors. The PCR ran on 60 Vbeta and 13 Jbeta primers. Produced via immunoSEQ multiplex PCR; TCRdb's table is partial and in-frame only. The table includes about 98,000 clones, roughly 70% detected once. The sample consisted of PBMCs. The receptors stem from a male donor in good health and CMV-seronegative.

The chain couples TRBV7-8 to TRBJ2-2; D gene unclear. Germline loops: CDR1 SGHVS, CDR2 FQNEAQ. The CDR3 covers 13 residues. Deletions cut 5 bases from V and 4 bases from J, with 8 bases between. The CDR3 here is CASSHKRTGELFF. In DNA, the CDR3 is TGTGCCAGCAGCCACAAGCGCACCGGGGAGCTGTTTTTT.

V usage is TRBV5-1 and J usage is TRBJ2-3; 10 nucleotides align to TRBD2. Per the germline V gene, CDR1 is SGHRS and CDR2 is YFSETQ. The trim removed 1 base at V and 1 base at J, leaving 9 bases unmatched. The CDR3 contains 18 residues. The CDR3 DNA sequence: TGCGCCAGCAGCTTGATGGGTATGGGGACTAGCGGCACAGATACGCAGTATTTT. This gives the protein CASSLMGMGTSGTDTQYF.

The V gene is TRBV27, the J gene TRBJ1-5, with a possible D match to TRBD1 (6 bases). The CDR3 spans 12 residues. Germline V gene data show CDR1 as MNHEY and CDR2 as SMNVEV (reference sequence). V was cut by 4 bases and J by 6 bases, with 7 bases left in between. Written as DNA, the CDR3 is TGTGCCAGCAGTTCAGGGGCTCAGCCCCAGCATTTT. Translation: CASSSGAQPQHF.

The chain joins TRBV27 to TRBJ1-5; D might be TRBD1 (6 bases). CDR1 and CDR2 (germline): MNHEY, SMNVEV (reference sequence). This CDR3 is built from 13 residues. V dropped 5 bases and J dropped 11 bases, with 16 bases sitting between them. The CDR3 coding sequence is TGTGCCAGCAGTAAGGGACAAGCCGTGGCCCAGCATTTT. This translates into CASSKGQAVAQHF.

This clone was seen once. This chain uses TRBV28 with TRBJ1-1, with TRBD1 as a possible D gene (6 bases). V was trimmed by 5 bases and J by 1 base, leaving 14 bases between them. Germline CDR1 reads MDHEN; CDR2 reads SYDVKM. This CDR3 spans 15 amino acids. The chain's CDR3 is CASSRRGQPNTEAFF. In DNA, the CDR3 is TGTGCCAGCAGTCGGCGCGGACAGCCGAACACTGAAGCTTTCTTT.

The J gene is TRBJ2-7, the V gene TRBV19; no reliable D call. The CDR3 consists of 12 residues. The V gene's germline CDR1 is LNHDA and CDR2 SQIVND (reference sequence). The CDR3 protein is CGSVGVAYEQYF. CDR3 DNA: TGTGGATCCGTCGGTGTGGCCTACGAGCAGTACTTC.

CDR3 sequence (DNA): TGTGCCAGCAGTGAACAGGACAATGAGCAGTTCTTC. It yields the protein CASSEQDNEQFF. This chain uses TRBV25-1 with TRBJ2-1; D unclear. CDR3 length: 12 residues. V lost 2 bases and J 5 bases, leaving 4 bases between the germline ends. Germline lookup yields CDR1 MGHDK and CDR2 SYGVNS.

The chain couples TRBV5-1 to TRBJ2-5; D not certain. V lost 1 base, J lost 0 bases, and 13 bases lay in between. Germline V gene data show CDR1 as SGHRS and CDR2 as YFSETQ. This CDR3 contains 16 residues. CDR3 nucleotides: TGCGCCAGCAGCTTGCTTGGTACCCCGGACCAAGAGACCCAGTACTTC. Residues: CASSLLGTPDQETQYF.

V gene TRBV15 combines with J gene TRBJ2-2, with 8 nucleotides matching TRBD2. Germline V lookup: CDR1 LNHNV, CDR2 YYDKDF (reference sequence). V dropped 0 bases and J dropped 6; count of bases not matched to a gene: 9. The CDR3 sequence is 17 residues long. This CDR3 reads CATSRDRRLAFAGELFF. In DNA, the CDR3 is TGTGCCACCAGCAGAGATCGGCGACTAGCGTTCGCCGGGGAGCTGTTTTTT.

The chain carries TRBV13 and TRBJ2-1; 8 bases fit TRBD1. Unmatched junction bases numbered 6, after V lost 2 bases and J lost 6 bases. CDR1 PRHDT and CDR2 FYEKMQ come from the germline V gene (reference sequence). The CDR3 extends over 15 amino acids. CDR3 sequence reads: CASSLQGALGNEQFF. The CDR3 nucleotides read TGTGCCAGCAGCTTACAGGGGGCCCTCGGCAATGAGCAGTTCTTC.

This chain's CDR3 is CASSYSVGGETQYF. DNA for the CDR3: TGTGCCAGCAGTTACTCGGTAGGGGGAGAGACCCAGTACTTC. The chain carries TRBV6-5 and TRBJ2-5; TRBD1 might be the D (6 bases). The length of the CDR3 is 14 residues. V lost 0 bases, J lost 4 bases, and 9 bases lay in between. Germline CDR1 reads MNHEY; CDR2 reads SVGAGI.

The chain couples TRBV4-3 to TRBJ2-7; D is undetermined. This CDR3 comprises 15 residues. V lost 0 bases and J 4 bases, leaving 13 bases between the germline ends. Germline V CDR1 and CDR2: LGHNA, YSLEER. As DNA, the CDR3 is TGCGCCAGCAGCCAAGACATACACCCAATTTACGAGCAGTACTTC. This gives the protein CASSQDIHPIYEQYF.

The table lists this clone with a count of one. The rearrangement links TRBV29-1 to TRBJ1-2, with D hard to call. Between the trimmed V and J ends, which lost 8 bases and 6 bases, there was a span of 13 bases. The CDR3 sequence is 11 residues long. CDR1 is SQVTM, CDR2 ANQGSEA, per germline. The CDR3 sequence: CSLLGSHGYTF. The CDR3 nucleotides read TGCAGCCTTTTGGGTAGCCATGGCTACACCTTC.

CDR3 in amino acids: CASSRGQGTDTQYF. CDR3 nucleotides: TGTGCCAGCAGCCGAGGACAGGGCACAGATACGCAGTATTTT. The chain joins TRBV7-2 to TRBJ2-3; 7 bases agree with TRBD1. From germline, CDR1 is SGHTA and CDR2 FQGNSA. V lost 5 bases and J lost 1; bases outside the gene matches: 3. The CDR3 sequence is 14 residues long.

This clone was observed a handful of times. This chain links TRBV25-1 with TRBJ2-7; possible D gene TRBD2, 6 bases. Germline assignment: CDR1 MGHDK and CDR2 SYGVNS. CDR3 length equals 15 residues. Trimming shortened V by 4 bases and J by 0 bases, and 13 bases separated the two germline ends. The CDR3 nucleotides read TGTGCCAGCAGTGCCAACGGGACTGTCTCCTACGAGCAGTACTTC. Amino acids: CASSANGTVSYEQYF.

The chain couples TRBV19 to TRBJ1-2; 8 bases align to TRBD1. Per the germline V gene, CDR1 is LNHDA and CDR2 is SQIVND (reference sequence). The junction had 9 bases not matched to a gene; V was cut back by 5 bases and J by 7 bases. The CDR3 sequence is 14 residues long. The CDR3 nucleotides are TGTGCCAGTAGTCTGACAGGGGCCTCGGGTGGCTACACCTTC. Its translation is CASSLTGASGGYTF.

V usage is TRBV5-4 and J usage is TRBJ2-1; maybe TRBD1 (6 bases). The V and J ends lost 4 bases and 4 bases respectively, with 15 bases between them. Germline-derived CDR1 and CDR2 are SGHNT and YYREEE (reference sequence). CDR3 length: 15 amino acids. In nucleotides, the CDR3 is TGTGCCAGCAGCGGCGGTGTACAGGGTTACAATGAGCAGTTCTTC. It specifies CASSGGVQGYNEQFF.

This chain joins TRBV2 and TRBJ2-5; 13 bases agree with TRBD2. The ends lost 4 bases at V and 11 bases at J; junction bases unmatched: 10. The germline gives CDR1 SNHLY, CDR2 FYNNEI. CDR3 length: 15 residues. DNA of the CDR3: TGTGCCAGCAGTGCACTAGCGGGAGGGCCGGGGGAGCAGTACTTC. Translating it yields CASSALAGGPGEQYF. Full variable domain (remainder filled in from reference TRBV2 and TRBJ2-5): EPEVTQTPSHQVTQMGQEVILRCVPISNHLYFYWYRQILGQKVEFLVSFYNNEISEKSEIFDDQFSVERPDGSNFTLKIRSTKLEDSAMYFCASSALAGGPGEQYFGPGTRLLVL.

This clone was detected only once. The rearrangement uses TRBV7-2 and TRBJ2-7; 7 positions agree with TRBD1. This CDR3 is built from 15 residues. CDR1 is SGHTA and CDR2 is FQGNSA in the germline V gene. The ends lost 1 base at V and 1 base at J; junction bases unmatched: 4. The CDR3 region has the DNA TGTGCCAGCAGCTTAGAGGGGGCCCCTTCCTACGAGCAGTACTTC. This gives the protein CASSLEGAPSYEQYF.

The rearrangement links TRBV5-1 to TRBJ2-3, with TRBD2 as a possible D gene (6 bases). V lost 0 bases and J 2 bases, leaving 10 bases between the germline ends. CDR1 is SGHRS, CDR2 YFSETQ, per germline. CDR3 length: 15 residues. CDR3 nucleotide sequence: TGCGCCAGCAGCTTGGTTAGCGGCCTCACAGATACGCAGTATTTT. Translating gives CASSLVSGLTDTQYF.

This clone appeared a single time. The chain's CDR3 is CASSSRTGANIQYF. The CDR3 nucleotides are TGTGCCAGCAGCTCCCGGACAGGGGCGAACATTCAGTACTTC. The chain joins TRBV7-2 to TRBJ2-4; TRBD1 agrees at 9 bases. V shed 4 bases, J shed 7 bases, and the junction held 5 bases outside the gene matches. The CDR3 sequence is 14 residues long. Looked up from germline, CDR1 is SGHTA and CDR2 is FQGNSA.

This clone was counted a single time. The chain recombines TRBV6-5 with TRBJ2-7; TRBD2 might be the D (6 bases). The V end lost 0 bases, the J end lost 7 bases, and 7 bases lay between the germline ends. The CDR3 consists of 12 residues. Germline CDR1 and CDR2: MNHEY and SVGAGI. DNA of the CDR3: TGTGCCAGCAGTTACTCCGGGGGAGAGCAGTACTTC. Translated: CASSYSGGEQYF.

The chain has TRBV10-3 and TRBJ1-5, with 7 bases fitting TRBD1. V trimming: 6 bases; J trimming: 7 bases; junction bases outside the gene matches: 9. Germline assignment: CDR1 ENHRY and CDR2 SYGVKD. The CDR3 is 14 residues long. CDR3: CAISPDREDQPQHF. The CDR3, as DNA: TGTGCCATCAGCCCAGACAGGGAGGACCAGCCCCAGCATTTT.

The rearrangement joins TRBV13 to TRBJ2-7; 8 bases map to TRBD2. The CDR3 consists of 17 residues. In germline, CDR1 is PRHDT, CDR2 FYEKMQ (reference sequence). V lost 0 bases, J lost 2 bases, and 9 bases stayed unmatched. The CDR3 loop reads CASSLGHLTSAAYEQYF. The DNA of the CDR3 is TGTGCCAGCAGCTTAGGCCACCTGACTAGCGCGGCCTACGAGCAGTACTTC. Together with reference TRBV13 and TRBJ2-7, the CDR3 gives the full variable domain: AAGVIQSPRHLIKEKRETATLKCYPIPRHDTVYWYQQGPGQDPQFLISFYEKMQSDKGSIPDRFSAQQFSDYHSELNMSSLELGDSALYFCASSLGHLTSAAYEQYFGPGTRLTVT.

This clone showed up just a few times. Written as DNA, the CDR3 is TGTGCCAGCAGCCCCTTACAGGCCGGGGGTTACGAGCAGTACTTC. Encoded protein: CASSPLQAGGYEQYF. V gene TRBV6-5 combines with J gene TRBJ2-7; D possibly corresponds to TRBD2 (6 bases). V lost 6 bases and J lost 4, with 19 bases in between. Germline values: CDR1 MNHEY, CDR2 SVGAGI. This CDR3 has 15 amino acids.

V gene TRBV2 combines with J gene TRBJ2-5, with 11 bases aligning to TRBD2. Germline CDR1 SNHLY, CDR2 FYNNEI. The trim removed 2 bases at V and 7 bases at J, leaving 9 bases unmatched. The CDR3 is 16 residues long. CDR3 in DNA: TGTGCCAGCAGTGAACTGGGACTAGCGGTCCGGGGGACCCAGTACTTC. Translated: CASSELGLAVRGTQYF.

The rearrangement uses TRBV29-1 and TRBJ1-5; TRBD1 agrees at 7 bases. Losses at the gene ends were 5 bases for V and 5 bases for J; bases not matched to a gene: 3. The germline CDR1 and CDR2 sequences are SQVTM and ANQGSEA. The CDR3 contains 12 residues. CDR3 nucleotides: TGCAGCGTTCTAACAGGGGATCAGCCCCAGCATTTT. Amino acid sequence: CSVLTGDQPQHF.

This chain joins TRBV7-3 and TRBJ2-3, with 7 nucleotides matching TRBD2. Losses at the gene ends were 4 bases for V and 5 bases for J; bases not matched to a gene: 6. In germline, CDR1 is SGHTA, CDR2 FQGTGA. The CDR3 consists of 14 residues. CDR3 nucleotide sequence: TGTGCCAGCAGCTCGAGCGGGGTAAAAGATACGCAGTATTTT. Amino acids: CASSSSGVKDTQYF.